This TCR beta chain is from a study of blood T cell repertoires in COVID-19. Study overall: Collection of acute and convalescent COVID-19 samples took place in the United States, Italy and Spain.

Individuals aged 18 to 89 years were recruited from 24 US areas. V was trimmed by 4 bases and J by 0 bases, leaving 9 bases between them. The CDR3 totals 14 residues. Germline V lookup: CDR1 LNHDA, CDR2 SQIVND (reference sequence). As originally analysed: Estimation of nucleated cell counts was performed using reference gene primer amplification. TCRdb's copy holds only in-frame clones and misses some; the assay was immunoSEQ multiplex PCR. That table is the source of V, J and clone size, and D and trimming were worked out from the DNA. The sample consists of more than 250,000 clones, 65% to 90% of them appearing once.

Sequenced sample: PBMCs or T cells enriched from blood (not recorded which). This TCR came from a young woman who had recovered from COVID-19. J is TRBJ1-1 and V is TRBV19; D gene unclear. The CDR3 spells CASSTGAVNTEAFF. CDR3 sequence (DNA): TGTGCCAGTAGTACCGGAGCGGTGAACACTGAAGCTTTCTTT.